Sequencing of this TCR beta chain was carried out in a study of control samples from healthy donors and cancer patients. Method: immunoSEQ multiplex PCR; TCRdb's copy keeps in-frame clones and lacks some. The sample shows 230,000 or so clones, roughly 94% of them seen only once. Source material: blood. This receptor was identified in a man aged 50-59 years in good health.

The CDR3 sequence is CASSERQGPGYTEAFF. CDR3 DNA sequence: TGTGCCAGCAGCGAACGACAGGGTCCCGGGTACACTGAAGCTTTCTTT. The chain recombines TRBV11-2 with TRBJ1-1; 7 bases agree with TRBD1. The CDR3 runs to 16 residues. The germline gives CDR1 SGHAT, CDR2 FQNNGV. V shed 5 bases and J 3 bases; nucleotides not matched to a gene: 12. Full variable domain (missing parts from reference TRBV11-2 and TRBJ1-1): EAGVAQSPRYKIIEKRQSVAFWCNPISGHATLYWYQQILGQGPKLLIQFQNNGVVDDSQLPKDRFSAERLKGVDSTLKIQPAKLEDSAVYLCASSERQGPGYTEAFFGQGTRLTVV.